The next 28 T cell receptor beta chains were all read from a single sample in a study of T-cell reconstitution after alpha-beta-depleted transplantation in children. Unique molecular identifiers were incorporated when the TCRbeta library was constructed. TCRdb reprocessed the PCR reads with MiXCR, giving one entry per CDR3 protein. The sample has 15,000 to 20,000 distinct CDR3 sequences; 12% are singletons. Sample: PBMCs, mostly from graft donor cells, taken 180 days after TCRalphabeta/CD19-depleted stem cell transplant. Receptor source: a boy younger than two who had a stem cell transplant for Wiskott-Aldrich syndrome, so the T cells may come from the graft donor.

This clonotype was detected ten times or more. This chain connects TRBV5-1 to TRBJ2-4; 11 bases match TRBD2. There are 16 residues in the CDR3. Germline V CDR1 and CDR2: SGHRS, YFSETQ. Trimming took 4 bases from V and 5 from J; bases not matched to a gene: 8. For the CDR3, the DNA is TGCGCCAGCAGCCCGGGACTAGCGGCGGCCGAAAACATTCAGTACTTC. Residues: CASSPGLAAAENIQYF. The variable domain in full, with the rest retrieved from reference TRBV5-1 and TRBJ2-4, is KAGVTQTPRYLIKTRGQQVTLSCSPISGHRSVSWYQQTPGQGLQFLFEYFSETQRNKGNFPGRFSGRQFSNSRSEMNVSTLELGDSALYLCASSPGLAAAENIQYFGAGTRLSVL.

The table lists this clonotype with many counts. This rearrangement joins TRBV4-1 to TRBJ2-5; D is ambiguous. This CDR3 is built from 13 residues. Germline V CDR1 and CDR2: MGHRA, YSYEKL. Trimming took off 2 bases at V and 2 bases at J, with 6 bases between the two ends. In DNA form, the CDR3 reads TGCGCCAGCAGCCAATCCAGGCAAGAGACCCAGTACTTC. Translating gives CASSQSRQETQYF.

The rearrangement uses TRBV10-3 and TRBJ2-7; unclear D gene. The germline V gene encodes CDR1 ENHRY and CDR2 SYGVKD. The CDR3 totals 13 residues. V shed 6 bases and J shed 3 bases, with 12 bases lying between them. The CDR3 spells CAISPDTLYEQYF. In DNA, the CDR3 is TGTGCCATCAGCCCTGACACACTCTACGAGCAGTACTTC.

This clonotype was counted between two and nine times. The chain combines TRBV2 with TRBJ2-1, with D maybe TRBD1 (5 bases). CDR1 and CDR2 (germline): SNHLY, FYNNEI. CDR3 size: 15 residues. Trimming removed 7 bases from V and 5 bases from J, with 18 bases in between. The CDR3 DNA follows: TGTGCCAGCACAAGGGGCGATCGGATCGACAATGAGCAGTTCTTC. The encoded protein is CASTRGDRIDNEQFF.

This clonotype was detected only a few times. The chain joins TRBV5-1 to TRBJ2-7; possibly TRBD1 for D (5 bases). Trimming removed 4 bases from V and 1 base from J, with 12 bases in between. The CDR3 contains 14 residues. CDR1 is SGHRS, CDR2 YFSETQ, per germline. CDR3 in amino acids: CASSAGQGSYEQYF. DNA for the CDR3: TGCGCCAGCAGCGCCGGGCAGGGTTCCTACGAGCAGTACTTC.

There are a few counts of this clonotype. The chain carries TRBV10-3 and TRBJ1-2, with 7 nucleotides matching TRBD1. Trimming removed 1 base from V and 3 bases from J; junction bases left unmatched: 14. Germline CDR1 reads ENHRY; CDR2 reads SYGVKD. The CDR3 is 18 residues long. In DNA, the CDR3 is TGTGCCATCAGTGAGTTCCGGGACAGAACCCTCTGGGACTATGGCTACACCTTC. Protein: CAISEFRDRTLWDYGYTF.

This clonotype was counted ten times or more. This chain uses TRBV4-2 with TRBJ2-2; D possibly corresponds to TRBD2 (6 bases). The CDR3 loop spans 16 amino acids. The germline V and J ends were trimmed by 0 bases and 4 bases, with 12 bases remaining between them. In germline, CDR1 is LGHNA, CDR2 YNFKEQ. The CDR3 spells CASSQDLVEGTGELFF. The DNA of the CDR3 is TGTGCCAGCAGCCAAGATCTAGTGGAGGGCACCGGGGAGCTGTTTTTT.

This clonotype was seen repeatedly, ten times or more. CDR3 bases: TGTGCCAGCAGTTTATACCAGGGTAGTAATGAAAAACTGTTTTTT. Translating gives CASSLYQGSNEKLFF. This chain joins TRBV27 and TRBJ1-4; maybe TRBD1 (5 bases). The V end lost 1 base, the J end lost 4 bases, and 10 bases lay between the germline ends. CDR3 length equals 15 residues. Germline-derived CDR1 and CDR2 are MNHEY and SMNVEV (reference sequence).

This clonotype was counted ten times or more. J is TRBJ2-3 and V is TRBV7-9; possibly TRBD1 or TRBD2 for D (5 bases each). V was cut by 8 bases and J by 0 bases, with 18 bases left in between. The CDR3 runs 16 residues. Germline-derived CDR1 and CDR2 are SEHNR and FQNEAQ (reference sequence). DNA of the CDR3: TGTGCCAGCCCGCTAGAGGGCAGGGCGAGCACAGATACGCAGTATTTT. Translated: CASPLEGRASTDTQYF. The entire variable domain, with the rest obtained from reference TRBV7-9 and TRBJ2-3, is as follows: DTGVSQNPRHKITKRGQNVTFRCDPISEHNRLYWYRQTLGQGPEFLTYFQNEAQLEKSRLLSDRFSAERPKGSFSTLEIQRTEQGDSAMYLCASPLEGRASTDTQYFGPGTRLTVL.

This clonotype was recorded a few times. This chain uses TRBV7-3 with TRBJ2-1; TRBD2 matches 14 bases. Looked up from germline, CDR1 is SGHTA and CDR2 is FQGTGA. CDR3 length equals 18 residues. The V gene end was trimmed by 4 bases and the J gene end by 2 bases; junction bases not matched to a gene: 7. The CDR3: CASSSGLAGGPAYNEQFF. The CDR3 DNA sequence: TGTGCCAGCAGCTCTGGACTAGCGGGAGGCCCGGCCTACAATGAGCAGTTCTTC.

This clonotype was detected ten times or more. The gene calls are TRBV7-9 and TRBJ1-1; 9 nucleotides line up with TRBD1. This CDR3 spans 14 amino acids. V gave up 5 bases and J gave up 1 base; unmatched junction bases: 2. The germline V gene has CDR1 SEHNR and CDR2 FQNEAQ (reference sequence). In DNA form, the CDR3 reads TGTGCCAGCAGCCCGGGACAGGGGAACACTGAAGCTTTCTTT. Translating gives CASSPGQGNTEAFF.

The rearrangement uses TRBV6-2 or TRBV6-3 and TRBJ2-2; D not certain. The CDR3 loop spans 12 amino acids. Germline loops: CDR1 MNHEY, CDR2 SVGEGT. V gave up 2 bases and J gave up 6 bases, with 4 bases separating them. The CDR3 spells CASSYASGELFF. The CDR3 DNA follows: TGTGCCAGCAGTTACGCATCCGGGGAGCTGTTTTTT.

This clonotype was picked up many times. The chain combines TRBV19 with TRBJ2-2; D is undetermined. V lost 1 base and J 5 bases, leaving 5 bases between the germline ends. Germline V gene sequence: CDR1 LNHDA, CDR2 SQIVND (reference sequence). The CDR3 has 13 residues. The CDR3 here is CASSIGVTGELFF. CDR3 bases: TGTGCCAGTAGTATAGGCGTTACCGGGGAGCTGTTTTTT.

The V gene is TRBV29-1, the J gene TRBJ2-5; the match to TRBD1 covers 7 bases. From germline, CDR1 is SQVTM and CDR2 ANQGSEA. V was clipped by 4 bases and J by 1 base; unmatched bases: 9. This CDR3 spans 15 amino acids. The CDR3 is CSVGDRLDLQETQYF. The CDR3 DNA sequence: TGCAGCGTTGGGGACAGATTAGACCTCCAAGAGACCCAGTACTTC.

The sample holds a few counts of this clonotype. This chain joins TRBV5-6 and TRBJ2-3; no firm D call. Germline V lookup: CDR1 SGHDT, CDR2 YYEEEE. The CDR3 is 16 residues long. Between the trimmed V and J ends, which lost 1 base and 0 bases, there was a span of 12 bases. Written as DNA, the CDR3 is TGTGCCAGCAGCTTGTCTAGGAAACCTAGCACAGATACGCAGTATTTT. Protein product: CASSLSRKPSTDTQYF.

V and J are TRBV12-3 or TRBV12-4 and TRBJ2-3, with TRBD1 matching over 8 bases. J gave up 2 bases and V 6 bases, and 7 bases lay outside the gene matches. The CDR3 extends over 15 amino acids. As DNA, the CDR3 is TGTGCCAGCAGCCCCGGACAGGGCTTCACAGATACGCAGTATTTT. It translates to CASSPGQGFTDTQYF.

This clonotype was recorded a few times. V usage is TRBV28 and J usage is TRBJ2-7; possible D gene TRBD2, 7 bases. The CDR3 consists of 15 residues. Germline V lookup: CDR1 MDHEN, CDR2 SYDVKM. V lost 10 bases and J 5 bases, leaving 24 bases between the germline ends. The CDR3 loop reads CATDPGGPGLDEQYF. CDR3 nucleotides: TGTGCCACCGACCCCGGGGGGCCGGGACTCGACGAGCAGTACTTC.

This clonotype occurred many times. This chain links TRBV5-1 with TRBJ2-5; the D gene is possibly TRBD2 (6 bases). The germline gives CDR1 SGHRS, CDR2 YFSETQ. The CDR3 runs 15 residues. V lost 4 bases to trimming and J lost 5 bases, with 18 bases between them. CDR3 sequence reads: CASSQMGGEAETQYF. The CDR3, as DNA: TGCGCCAGCAGCCAGATGGGTGGGGAGGCCGAGACCCAGTACTTC.

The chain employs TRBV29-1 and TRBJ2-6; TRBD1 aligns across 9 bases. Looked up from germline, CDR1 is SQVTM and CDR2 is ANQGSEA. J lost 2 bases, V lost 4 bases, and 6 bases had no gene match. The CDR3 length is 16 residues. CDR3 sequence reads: CSVGDRASTGANVLTF. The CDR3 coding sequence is TGCAGCGTTGGGGACAGGGCCAGCACTGGGGCCAACGTCCTGACTTTC.

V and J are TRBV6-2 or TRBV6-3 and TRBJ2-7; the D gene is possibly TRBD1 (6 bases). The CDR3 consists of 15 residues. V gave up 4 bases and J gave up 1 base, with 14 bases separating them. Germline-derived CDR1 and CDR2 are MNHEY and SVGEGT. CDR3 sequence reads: CASSSSRDKSYEQYF. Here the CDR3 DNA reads TGTGCCAGCAGTTCCTCCCGGGACAAGTCCTACGAGCAGTACTTC.

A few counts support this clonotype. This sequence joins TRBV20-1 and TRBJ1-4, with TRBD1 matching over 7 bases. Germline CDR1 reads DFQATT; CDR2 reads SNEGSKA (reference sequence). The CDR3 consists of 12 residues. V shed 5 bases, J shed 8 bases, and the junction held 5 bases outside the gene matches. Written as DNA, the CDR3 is TGCAGTGCTGACAGGGTCCGGGAAAAACTGTTTTTT. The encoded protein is CSADRVREKLFF.

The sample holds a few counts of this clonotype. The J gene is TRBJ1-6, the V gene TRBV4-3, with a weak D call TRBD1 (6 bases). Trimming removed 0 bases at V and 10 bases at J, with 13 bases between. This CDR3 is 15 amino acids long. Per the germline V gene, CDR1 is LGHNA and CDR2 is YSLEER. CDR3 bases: TGCGCCAGCAGCCAAGATCGGGCAGGGGACTCACCCCTCCACTTT. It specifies CASSQDRAGDSPLHF.

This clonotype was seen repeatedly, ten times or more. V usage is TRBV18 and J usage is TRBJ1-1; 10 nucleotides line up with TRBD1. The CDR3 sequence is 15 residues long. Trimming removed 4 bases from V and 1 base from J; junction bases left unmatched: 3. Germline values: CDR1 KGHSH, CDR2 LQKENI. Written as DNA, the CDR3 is TGTGCCAGCTCACAACGGACAGGGGGGAACACTGAAGCTTTCTTT. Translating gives CASSQRTGGNTEAFF. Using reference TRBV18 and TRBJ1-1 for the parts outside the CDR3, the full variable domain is NAGVMQNPRHLVRRRGQEARLRCSPMKGHSHVYWYRQLPEEGLKFMVYLQKENIIDESGMPKERFSAEFPKEGPSILRIQQVVRGDSAAYFCASSQRTGGNTEAFFGQGTRLTVV.

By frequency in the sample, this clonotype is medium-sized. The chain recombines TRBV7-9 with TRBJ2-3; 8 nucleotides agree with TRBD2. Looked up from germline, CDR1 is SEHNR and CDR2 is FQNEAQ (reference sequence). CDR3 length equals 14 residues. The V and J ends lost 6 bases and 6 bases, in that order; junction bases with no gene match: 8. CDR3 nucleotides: TGTGCCAGCAGAACGGGGGGGAGGGGCGATACGCAGTATTTT. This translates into CASRTGGRGDTQYF.

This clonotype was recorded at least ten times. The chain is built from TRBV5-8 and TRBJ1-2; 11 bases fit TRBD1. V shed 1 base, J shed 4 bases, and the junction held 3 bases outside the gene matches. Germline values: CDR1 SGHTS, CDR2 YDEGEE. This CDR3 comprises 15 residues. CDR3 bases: TGTGCCAGCAGCTTGATCGGGACAGGGGGCTATGGCTACACCTTC. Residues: CASSLIGTGGYGYTF.

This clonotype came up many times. CDR3 residues: CASSPGLAGGGEQFF. The DNA for the CDR3 is TGTGCCAGCAGCCCCGGACTAGCGGGAGGGGGTGAGCAGTTCTTC. V is TRBV7-9 and J is TRBJ2-1; 15 bases line up with TRBD2. Germline assignment: CDR1 SEHNR and CDR2 FQNEAQ (reference sequence). V shed 5 bases, J shed 9 bases, and the junction held 5 bases outside the gene matches. The CDR3 has 15 amino acids.

CDR3: CSATGHLYGYTF. The CDR3 region has the DNA TGCAGTGCGACGGGACACCTCTATGGCTACACCTTC. The rearrangement uses TRBV20-1 and TRBJ1-2; perhaps TRBD1 as D (6 bases). The V gene lost 6 bases and the J gene lost 4 bases, with 12 bases spanning the gap. The CDR3 has 12 residues. Per germline, CDR1 DFQATT and CDR2 SNEGSKA (reference sequence).

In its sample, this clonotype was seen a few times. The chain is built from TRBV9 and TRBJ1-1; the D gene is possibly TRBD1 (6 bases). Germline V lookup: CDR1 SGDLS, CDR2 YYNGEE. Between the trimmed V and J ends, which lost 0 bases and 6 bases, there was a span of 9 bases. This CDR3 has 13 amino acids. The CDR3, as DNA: TGTGCCAGCAGCGTAGCCGGGGGCCCTGAAGCTTTCTTT. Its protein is CASSVAGGPEAFF.